This T cell receptor beta chain stems from a study of T cell responses to AZD1222 COVID-19 vaccine. General study points: Only a handful of AZD1222 recipients, more than 5 in all, had baseline seropositivity. In a largely white British group with more females than males, clonal diversity was possibly underestimated. Vaccination with two AZD1222 doses was followed by a rise in Spike-specific TCR breadth and depth. Reportedly, close to half of spike-specific TCRs are directed against unmutated variant regions.

Germline CDR1 MNHEY, CDR2 SVGAGI. Between the trimmed V and J ends, which lost 6 bases and 1 base, there was a span of 12 bases. This CDR3 is built from 14 residues. TCRdb's copy holds only in-frame clones and misses some; the assay was immunoSEQ multiplex PCR. The sample has roughly 170,000 clones, 94% seen once; the top ten hold 1.5% to 2%. On this clone itself: What it recognizes is unknown.

The receptor comes from an adult who received the AZD1222 COVID-19 vaccine. The sample was peripheral blood, taken 28 days after the second AZD1222 dose. This chain connects TRBV6-5 to TRBJ1-1, with a weak D call TRBD1 (5 bases). The CDR3 loop reads CASRAGTSNTEAFF. The CDR3 region has the DNA TGTGCCAGCAGGGCCGGGACCTCGAACACTGAAGCTTTCTTT.